These 9 T cell receptor beta chains were sequenced from one sample in a study of shared clonotypes between healthy human individuals (dated by TCRdb to the early 2020s). Library preparation was by the immunoSEQ multiplex PCR assay. As stored in TCRdb, this immuneACCESS dataset retains in-frame rearrangements with V and J assigned. A fraction of the clones does not appear; measured against another copy, unresolved V genes explain less than half of the discrepancy, and the remainder lacks a known reason. A total of 600,000 to 750,000 clones appear in this sample, around 90% of them only once. The ten biggest clones cover approximately 35% of the sample. The specimen sequenced was memory CD8+ T cells from PBMCs. The intended sense of this specimen's cell subset or site label: CD45RO+ cells pooled with CCR7-negative TemRA cells. These receptors all come from a man aged 18 to 30 in good health. Some clones in this sample may be carry-over from other donors' samples.

This clone turned up a few times. The V and J genes are TRBV19 and TRBJ1-2; 7 bases fit TRBD1. The CDR3 extends over 13 amino acids. The germline gives CDR1 LNHDA, CDR2 SQIVND (reference sequence). J gave up 3 bases and V 11 bases, and 9 bases lay outside the gene matches. CDR3 DNA: TGTGCCTCAGATCCCGGGACAGACTATGGCTACACCTTC. Protein sequence: CASDPGTDYGYTF. The full variable domain, completed using reference TRBV19 and TRBJ1-2, is DGGITQSPKYLFRKEGQNVTLSCEQNLNHDAMYWYRQDPGQGLRLIYYSQIVNDFQKGDIAEGYSVSREKKESFPLTVTSAQKNPTAFYLCASDPGTDYGYTFGSGTRLTVV.

The rearrangement joins TRBV5-1 to TRBJ2-7; weak D call: TRBD2 (6 bases). Between the trimmed V and J ends, which lost 0 bases and 0 bases, there was a span of 13 bases. This CDR3 region has 16 residues. The germline gives CDR1 SGHRS, CDR2 YFSETQ. The CDR3 protein is CASSLGPAGLSYEQYF. The CDR3 nucleotides read TGCGCCAGCAGCTTGGGGCCAGCGGGCCTCTCCTACGAGCAGTACTTC.

The gene calls are TRBV10-2 and TRBJ2-1; the D gene is possibly TRBD2 (6 bases). The CDR3 sequence is 15 residues long. The germline V gene has CDR1 WSHSY and CDR2 SAAADI. Trimming shortened V by 4 bases and J by 4 bases, and 14 bases separated the two germline ends. The CDR3 protein is CASSVEGAWYNEQFF. The CDR3 coding sequence is TGCGCCAGCAGTGTGGAGGGAGCATGGTACAATGAGCAGTTCTTC.

The CDR3 region is CASSVAASDTEAFF. The CDR3 DNA is TGTGCCAGCAGCGTAGCCGCATCTGACACTGAAGCTTTCTTT. J is TRBJ1-1 and V is TRBV9; unclear D gene. Germline V gene data show CDR1 as SGDLS and CDR2 as YYNGEE. V was cut by 0 bases and J by 3 bases, with 9 bases left in between. The CDR3 totals 14 residues.

This rearrangement joins TRBV6-1 to TRBJ1-5; no clear D gene. Germline CDR1 MNHNS, CDR2 SASEGT. With 4 bases removed from V and 3 bases from J, the gap between germline ends came to 10 bases. The CDR3 contains 14 residues. CDR3 nucleotide sequence: TGTGCCAGCAGTGTGTGGGAGACCAATCAGCCCCAGCATTTT. Amino acid sequence: CASSVWETNQPQHF.

This rearrangement joins TRBV27 to TRBJ2-7; 7 nucleotides agree with TRBD2. Germline V CDR1 and CDR2: MNHEY, SMNVEV (reference sequence). The CDR3 is made up of 15 amino acids. V trimming: 8 bases; J trimming: 0 bases; junction bases outside the gene matches: 10. Written as DNA, the CDR3 is TGTGCCAGCGGACTGGGGCGGGGGAGCTCCTACGAGCAGTACTTC. Translated, it gives CASGLGRGSSYEQYF.

This clone was seen more than once but under ten times. The rearrangement joins TRBV7-9 to TRBJ1-1, with a weak D call TRBD1 (6 bases). In germline, CDR1 is SEHNR, CDR2 FQNEAQ (reference sequence). The ends were cut back, 5 bases at V and 3 bases at J, with 7 bases in the middle. There are 12 residues in the CDR3. The CDR3 nucleotides are TGTGCCAGCAGCAAGGGGGACACTGAAGCTTTCTTT. Translated, it gives CASSKGDTEAFF.

The chain recombines TRBV11-2 with TRBJ2-1, with 11 bases that match TRBD2. Germline V gene data show CDR1 as SGHAT and CDR2 as FQNNGV. The V and J ends lost 1 base and 2 bases, in that order; junction bases with no gene match: 7. This CDR3 has 18 amino acids. The CDR3 nucleotides are TGTGCCAGCAGCTTAGCGTTTTTTAGCGGGAGGGCCTACAATGAGCAGTTCTTC. Amino acid sequence: CASSLAFFSGRAYNEQFF.

A word on this clone: The sample carries other DNA sequences with the same CDR3. The rearrangement uses TRBV28 and TRBJ2-7; unclear D gene. CDR1 MDHEN and CDR2 SYDVKM come from the germline V gene. V was cut by 6 bases and J by 3 bases, with 6 bases left in between. The CDR3 loop spans 11 amino acids. CDR3 sequence reads: CASSPHYEQYF. CDR3 sequence (DNA): TGTGCCAGCAGCCCCCACTACGAGCAGTACTTC.